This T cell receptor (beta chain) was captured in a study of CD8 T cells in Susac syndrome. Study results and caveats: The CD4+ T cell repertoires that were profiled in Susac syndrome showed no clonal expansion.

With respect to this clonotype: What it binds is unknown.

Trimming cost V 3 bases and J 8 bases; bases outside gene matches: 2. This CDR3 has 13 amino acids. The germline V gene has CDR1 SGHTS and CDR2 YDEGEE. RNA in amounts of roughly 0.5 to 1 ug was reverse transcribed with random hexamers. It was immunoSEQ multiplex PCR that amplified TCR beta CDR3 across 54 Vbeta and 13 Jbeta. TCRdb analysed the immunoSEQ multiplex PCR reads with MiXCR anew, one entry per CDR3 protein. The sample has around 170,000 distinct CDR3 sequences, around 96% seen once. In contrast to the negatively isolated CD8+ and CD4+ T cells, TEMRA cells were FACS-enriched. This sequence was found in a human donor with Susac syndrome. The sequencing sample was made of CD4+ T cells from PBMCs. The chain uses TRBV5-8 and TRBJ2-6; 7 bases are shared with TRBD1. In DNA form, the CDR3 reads TGTGCCAGCAGCTCGACAGGGCCCAACGTCCTGACTTTC. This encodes CASSSTGPNVLTF.